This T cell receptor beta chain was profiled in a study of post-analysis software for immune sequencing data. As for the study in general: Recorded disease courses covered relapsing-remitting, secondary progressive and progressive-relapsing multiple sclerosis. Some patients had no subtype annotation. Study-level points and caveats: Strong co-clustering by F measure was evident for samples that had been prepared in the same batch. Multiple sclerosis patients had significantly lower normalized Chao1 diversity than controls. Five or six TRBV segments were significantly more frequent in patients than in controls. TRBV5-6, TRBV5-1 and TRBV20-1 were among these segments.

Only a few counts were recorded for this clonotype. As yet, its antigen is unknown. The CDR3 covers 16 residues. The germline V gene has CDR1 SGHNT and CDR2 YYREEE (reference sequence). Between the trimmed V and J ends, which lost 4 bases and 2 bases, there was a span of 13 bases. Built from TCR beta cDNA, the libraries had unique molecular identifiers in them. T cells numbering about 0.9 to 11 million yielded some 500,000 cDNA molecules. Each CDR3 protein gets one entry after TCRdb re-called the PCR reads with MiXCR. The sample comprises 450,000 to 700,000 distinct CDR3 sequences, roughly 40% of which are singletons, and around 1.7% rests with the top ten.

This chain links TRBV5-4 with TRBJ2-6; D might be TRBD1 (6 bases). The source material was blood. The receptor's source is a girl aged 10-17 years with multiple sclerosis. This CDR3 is CASSQPDSAGANVLTF. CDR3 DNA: TGTGCCAGCAGCCAACCGGACAGCGCTGGGGCCAACGTCCTGACTTTC.